The clone carrying this T cell receptor (beta chain) was observed a handful of times. Some clones are missing from TCRdb's copy, which holds only in-frame ones; the method was immunoSEQ multiplex PCR. The sample consists of some 64,000 clones, roughly 70% of them appearing once. V lost 7 bases, J lost 0 bases, and 5 bases stayed unmatched. Germline values: CDR1 ENHRY, CDR2 SYGVKD. The CDR3 extends over 14 amino acids. This entry comes from a study of blood T cell repertoires in COVID-19. Sequencing was performed on PBMCs or T cells enriched from blood (not recorded which). The receptor was derived from a woman aged 55-69 years who had been exposed to COVID-19. V is TRBV10-3 and J is TRBJ2-7; 8 positions match TRBD1. CDR3 loop: CAITRDRSSYEQYF. Here the CDR3 DNA reads TGTGCCATCACTAGGGACAGGAGCTCCTACGAGCAGTACTTC.